The source of this TCR beta chain is a study of blood T cell repertoires in COVID-19. The wider study: The United States, Italy and Spain provided the acute and convalescent COVID-19 samples. T cells, B-cell-depleted T cells, or PBMCs provided the cDNA or gDNA that served as material.

Clones were read by immunoSEQ multiplex PCR, and TCRdb kept only the in-frame ones, dropping some. The repertoire holds some 160,000 clones, with 75% to 85% as singletons. Recruits, aged roughly 18 to 89 years, lived in 20 to 30 US areas. The CDR3 has 17 amino acids. Germline V lookup: CDR1 SGHAT, CDR2 FQNNGV. V dropped 5 bases and J dropped 1; count of bases not matched to a gene: 12. Input material: PBMCs or T cells enriched from blood (not recorded which). The clonotype comes from a woman aged 55-69 years who had recovered from COVID-19. This chain joins TRBV11-2 and TRBJ2-7; 9 bases fit TRBD1. CDR3 nucleotide sequence: TGTGCCAGCAGCGTTCCGGGACAGGGCGGGATTTCCTACGAGCAGTACTTC. Translated: CASSVPGQGGISYEQYF.